This T cell receptor beta chain was captured by sequencing in a study of T cell responses to AZD1222 COVID-19 vaccine. Study-level findings and limits: Donors skewed white British and female; clonal diversity was possibly underestimated. Nearly half of spike-specific TCRs reportedly target unmutated variant regions. Spike was spanned by vaccine-associated CD4 TCRs, which were dominant at 160-218 and 743-854.

Assay: immunoSEQ multiplex PCR; the TCRdb copy retains only in-frame clones and omits some. The sample records around 140,000 clones, 90% to 95% being singletons. With respect to this clone: Its antigen is undetermined.

Germline V gene sequence: CDR1 SGHDT, CDR2 YYEEEE. The germline V and J ends were trimmed by 3 bases and 6 bases, with 18 bases remaining between them. There are 15 residues in the CDR3. Sequencing used peripheral blood, obtained 28 days after the second AZD1222 dose. The TCR comes from an adult who received the AZD1222 COVID-19 vaccine. This chain connects TRBV5-6 to TRBJ1-1, with D uncertain. The CDR3 reads CASSSWGRGWAEAFF. Here the CDR3 DNA reads TGTGCCAGCAGCTCATGGGGTAGAGGGTGGGCTGAAGCTTTCTTT.